These 20 T cell receptor beta chains came from one sample sequenced in a study of cytomegalovirus exposure and HLA in healthy donors. TCRdb's table, derived via immunoSEQ multiplex PCR, lists solely in-frame clones and lacks some. The sample records about 70,000 clones, around 94% being singletons. Sequenced input: PBMCs. The source is a man aged 18 to 29 in good health and CMV-seropositive.

The chain couples TRBV28 to TRBJ2-4; 9 bases are a match to TRBD1. The J segment lost 7 bases and the V segment lost 4 bases, leaving 5 bases of the junction unmatched. Germline V lookup: CDR1 MDHEN, CDR2 SYDVKM. The CDR3 length is 14 residues. CDR3 protein: CASSSDRGRNIQYF. CDR3 coding DNA: TGTGCCAGCAGTTCCGACAGGGGGAGGAACATTCAGTACTTC.

CDR3 protein: CAIPPRDTPYTDTQYF. DNA for the CDR3: TGTGCCATACCCCCTCGCGACACCCCCTACACAGATACGCAGTATTTT. The V and J genes are TRBV10-3 and TRBJ2-3; no clear D. CDR1 is ENHRY and CDR2 is SYGVKD in the germline V gene. This CDR3 is built from 16 residues. V gave up 9 bases and J gave up 2 bases, with 21 bases separating them.

The CDR3 nucleotides are TGTGCCAGCAGCCTCAAAGTAACAAACACCGGGGAGCTGTTTTTT. This gives the protein CASSLKVTNTGELFF. The V and J genes are TRBV6-5 and TRBJ2-2; D is unresolved. The CDR3 runs to 15 residues. Germline values: CDR1 MNHEY, CDR2 SVGAGI. The V gene lost 6 bases and the J gene lost 2 bases, with 13 bases spanning the gap.

The chain is built from TRBV2 and TRBJ2-7; a weak D match, TRBD2 (6 bases). The CDR3 sequence is 14 residues long. V was shortened by 11 bases and J by 3 bases, with 20 bases between the two germline ends. Germline V gives CDR1 SNHLY, CDR2 FYNNEI. CDR3 protein: CASSSGLPLYEQYF. The CDR3 bases are TGTGCCTCGTCGTCCGGACTACCTCTCTACGAGCAGTACTTC.

The rearrangement links TRBV6-1 to TRBJ2-3, with 9 bases identical to TRBD2. The CDR3 totals 13 residues. Trimming cost V 8 bases and J 4 bases; bases outside gene matches: 4. Germline V CDR1 and CDR2: MNHNS, SASEGT. In nucleotides, the CDR3 is TGTGCCAGCGGGGCGGGAGGGGCAGATACGCAGTATTTT. It is translated as CASGAGGADTQYF.

The chain links TRBV6-1 to TRBJ1-2, with D possibly TRBD1 on 5 matching bases. The CDR3 extends over 13 amino acids. The V and J ends lost 8 bases and 4 bases respectively, with 14 bases between them. Germline V gives CDR1 MNHNS, CDR2 SASEGT. In DNA, the CDR3 is TGTGCCAGCGTGCTGGGGCAGGGCTATGGCTACACCTTC. Translating it yields CASVLGQGYGYTF.

V gene TRBV19 combines with J gene TRBJ1-1, with D perhaps matching TRBD1 (6 bases). Germline loops: CDR1 LNHDA, CDR2 SQIVND (reference sequence). With 2 bases removed from V and 6 bases from J, the gap between germline ends came to 13 bases. There are 14 residues in the CDR3. CDR3 amino acids: CASSIRGGAAEAFF. Here the CDR3 DNA reads TGTGCCAGTAGTATAAGGGGGGGAGCGGCTGAAGCTTTCTTT.

V is TRBV2 and J is TRBJ2-1, with D perhaps matching TRBD2 (5 bases). CDR1 is SNHLY and CDR2 is FYNNEI in the germline V gene. V shed 8 bases and J shed 8 bases, with 25 bases lying between them. The CDR3 has 16 amino acids. Here the CDR3 reads CASAISDLEPLHEQFF. Here the CDR3 DNA reads TGTGCCAGCGCCATATCGGACTTAGAACCCCTCCATGAGCAGTTCTTC.

The V and J genes are TRBV28 and TRBJ2-2; D is undetermined. V lost 1 base to trimming and J lost 1 base, with 10 bases between them. Germline CDR1 MDHEN, CDR2 SYDVKM. The CDR3 sequence is 16 residues long. CDR3 amino acids: CASSLYSILNTGELFF. In DNA, the CDR3 is TGTGCCAGCAGTTTATACAGCATCTTGAACACCGGGGAGCTGTTTTTT.

The chain combines TRBV11-2 with TRBJ1-5; 7 nucleotides agree with TRBD1. The CDR3 is made up of 14 amino acids. The V gene end was trimmed by 4 bases and the J gene end by 7 bases; junction bases not matched to a gene: 7. The germline gives CDR1 SGHAT, CDR2 FQNNGV. CDR3 amino acids: CASSSGQVGQPQHF. The CDR3 DNA is TGTGCCAGCAGCTCCGGACAGGTGGGCCAGCCCCAGCATTTT. The full variable domain, in which reference TRBV11-2 and TRBJ1-5 provide the parts outside the CDR3, is EAGVAQSPRYKIIEKRQSVAFWCNPISGHATLYWYQQILGQGPKLLIQFQNNGVVDDSQLPKDRFSAERLKGVDSTLKIQPAKLEDSAVYLCASSSGQVGQPQHFGDGTRLSIL.

CDR3 in amino acids: CASIITNIGTGELFF. The CDR3 coding sequence is TGTGCCAGCATTATTACAAATATTGGCACCGGGGAGCTGTTTTTT. The rearrangement uses TRBV28 and TRBJ2-2; D is unresolved. The CDR3 contains 15 residues. In germline, CDR1 is MDHEN, CDR2 SYDVKM. Trimming took off 7 bases at V and 4 bases at J, with 16 bases between the two ends.

This clone appeared once. The chain carries TRBV27 and TRBJ2-7; 11 bases are a match to TRBD2. Losses at the gene ends were 6 bases for V and 3 bases for J; bases not matched to a gene: 7. Germline assignment: CDR1 MNHEY and CDR2 SMNVEV (reference sequence). The CDR3 runs 15 residues. The DNA of the CDR3 is TGTGCCAGCAGCCTTCGACTAGCGGGGATCTACGAGCAGTACTTC. Encoded protein: CASSLRLAGIYEQYF.

V is TRBV5-1 and J is TRBJ2-7, with TRBD2 as a possible D gene (6 bases). This CDR3 spans 12 amino acids. Germline loops: CDR1 SGHRS, CDR2 YFSETQ. V lost 7 bases and J 5 bases, leaving 13 bases between the germline ends. CDR3 sequence reads: CASSLALHEQYF. The CDR3 DNA reads TGCGCCAGCTCTCTAGCGTTGCACGAGCAGTACTTC.

The gene calls are TRBV2 and TRBJ1-4, with a weak D call TRBD1 (5 bases). CDR1 and CDR2 from the germline V gene are SNHLY and FYNNEI. CDR3 size: 15 residues. Trimming left V 5 bases short and J 4 bases short, with 14 bases between. The CDR3 reads CASSRSGNFNEKLFF. The CDR3 bases are TGTGCCAGCAGTCGATCAGGGAACTTTAATGAAAAACTGTTTTTT.

The chain employs TRBV7-9 and TRBJ2-3, with D perhaps TRBD2 (6 bases). The germline V and J ends were trimmed by 4 bases and 3 bases, with 14 bases remaining between them. This CDR3 is built from 15 residues. Germline V gives CDR1 SEHNR, CDR2 FQNEAQ (reference sequence). CDR3 region: CASSYPGARTDTQYF. The CDR3 DNA reads as TGTGCCAGCAGCTACCCGGGAGCAAGAACAGATACGCAGTATTTT.

V gene TRBV10-3 combines with J gene TRBJ1-1; D is possibly TRBD1 (5 bases). Germline V CDR1 and CDR2: ENHRY, SYGVKD. CDR3 length equals 13 residues. V lost 11 bases, J lost 1 base, and 14 bases lay in between. CDR3 sequence: CALSAGPNTEAFF. The DNA for the CDR3 is TGTGCCCTTTCGGCAGGGCCGAACACTGAAGCTTTCTTT.

The V call is TRBV2, the J call TRBJ2-2; TRBD2 agrees at 8 bases. The germline CDR1 and CDR2 sequences are SNHLY and FYNNEI. The V gene end was trimmed by 6 bases and the J gene end by 1 base; junction bases not matched to a gene: 4. The CDR3 has 15 amino acids. CDR3: CASRREGLNTGELFF. In DNA form, the CDR3 reads TGTGCCAGCAGACGGGAGGGCCTGAACACCGGGGAGCTGTTTTTT.

The chain has TRBV5-4 and TRBJ2-6; D may be TRBD1 (6 bases). Trimming removed 3 bases from V and 2 bases from J, with 9 bases in between. The germline V gene encodes CDR1 SGHNT and CDR2 YYREEE (reference sequence). This CDR3 comprises 15 residues. CDR3 sequence: CASSSQGTGANVLTF. The DNA of the CDR3 is TGTGCCAGCAGCTCACAGGGAACTGGGGCCAACGTCCTGACTTTC.

The CDR3 nucleotides read TGTGCCAGCAGCTTAATGCGGGTGAACAATGAGCAGTTCTTC. Amino acids: CASSLMRVNNEQFF. V is TRBV7-3 and J is TRBJ2-1, with a weak D call TRBD2 (5 bases). This CDR3 spans 14 amino acids. Germline CDR1 SGHTA, CDR2 FQGTGA. Trimming cost V 1 base and J 5 bases, with 9 bases left between them.

This clone has only a few counts. V usage is TRBV27 and J usage is TRBJ1-5, with 10 bases fitting TRBD1. This CDR3 has 15 residues. Germline assignment: CDR1 MNHEY and CDR2 SMNVEV (reference sequence). V trimming: 6 bases; J trimming: 5 bases; junction bases outside the gene matches: 7. The CDR3, as DNA: TGTGCCAGCAGCAGGGACAGGGGAGGGCATCAGCCCCAGCATTTT. Translating it yields CASSRDRGGHQPQHF.